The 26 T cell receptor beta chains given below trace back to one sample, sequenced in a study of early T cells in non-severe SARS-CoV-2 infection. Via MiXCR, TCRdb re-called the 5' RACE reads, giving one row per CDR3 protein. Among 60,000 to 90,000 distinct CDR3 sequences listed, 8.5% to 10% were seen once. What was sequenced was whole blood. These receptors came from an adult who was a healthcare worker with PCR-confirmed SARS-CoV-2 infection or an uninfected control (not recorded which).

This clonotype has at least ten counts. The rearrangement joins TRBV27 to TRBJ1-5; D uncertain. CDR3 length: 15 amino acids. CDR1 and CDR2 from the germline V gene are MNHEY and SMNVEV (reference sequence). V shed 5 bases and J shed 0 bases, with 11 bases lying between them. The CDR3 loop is CASSLGRDSNQPQHF. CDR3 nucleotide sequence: TGTGCCAGCAGTCTGGGCCGCGATAGCAATCAGCCCCAGCATTTT.

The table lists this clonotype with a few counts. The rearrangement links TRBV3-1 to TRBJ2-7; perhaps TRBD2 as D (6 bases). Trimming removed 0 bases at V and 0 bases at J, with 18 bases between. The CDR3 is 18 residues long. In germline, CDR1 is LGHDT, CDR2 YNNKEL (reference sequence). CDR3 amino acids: CASSQEWGRRRGSYEQYF. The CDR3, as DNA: TGTGCCAGCAGCCAAGAGTGGGGCAGACGGAGGGGCTCCTACGAGCAGTACTTC.

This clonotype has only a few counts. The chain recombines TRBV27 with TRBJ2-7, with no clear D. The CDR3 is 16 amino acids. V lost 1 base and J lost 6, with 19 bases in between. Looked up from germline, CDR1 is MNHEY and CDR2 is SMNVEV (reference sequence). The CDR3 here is CASSLLRPAAGSEQYF. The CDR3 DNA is TGTGCCAGCAGTTTATTACGGCCGGCGGCAGGCTCCGAGCAGTACTTC.

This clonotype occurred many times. CDR3 nucleotides: TGTGCCAGCAGCCAAGATGTAGCGGGGGATCAAGAGACCCAGTACTTC. It encodes CASSQDVAGDQETQYF. The genes are TRBV3-1 and TRBJ2-5, with 9 bases identical to TRBD2. The length of the CDR3 is 16 residues. V was clipped by 0 bases and J by 2 bases; unmatched bases: 4. Germline V CDR1 and CDR2: LGHDT, YNNKEL (reference sequence).

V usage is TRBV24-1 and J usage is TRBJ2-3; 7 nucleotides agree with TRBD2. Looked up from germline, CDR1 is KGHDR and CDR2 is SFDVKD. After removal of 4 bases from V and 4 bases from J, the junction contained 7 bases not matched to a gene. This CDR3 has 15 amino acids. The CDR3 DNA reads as TGTGCCACCAGTGACCCTACGACTAGCCCAGATACGCAGTATTTT. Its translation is CATSDPTTSPDTQYF.

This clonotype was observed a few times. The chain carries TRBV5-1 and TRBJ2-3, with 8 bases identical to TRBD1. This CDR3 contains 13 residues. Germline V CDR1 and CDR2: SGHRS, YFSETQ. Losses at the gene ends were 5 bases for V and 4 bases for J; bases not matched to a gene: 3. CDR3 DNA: TGCGCCAGCAGACAGGGGGAGGCAGATACGCAGTATTTT. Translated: CASRQGEADTQYF.

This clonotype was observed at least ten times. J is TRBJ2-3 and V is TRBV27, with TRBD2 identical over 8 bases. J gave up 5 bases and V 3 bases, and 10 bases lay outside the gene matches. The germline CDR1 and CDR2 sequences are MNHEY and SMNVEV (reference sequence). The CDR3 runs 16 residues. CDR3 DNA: TGTGCCAGCAGTTTCGTGGCTAGCGGGCTCGTAGATACGCAGTATTTT. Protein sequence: CASSFVASGLVDTQYF.

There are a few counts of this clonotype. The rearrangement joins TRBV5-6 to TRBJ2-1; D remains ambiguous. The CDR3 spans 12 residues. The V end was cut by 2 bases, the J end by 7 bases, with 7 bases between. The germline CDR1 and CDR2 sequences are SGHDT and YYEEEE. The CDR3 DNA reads TGTGCCAGCAGCTTAACAGAGAATGAGCAGTTCTTC. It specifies CASSLTENEQFF.

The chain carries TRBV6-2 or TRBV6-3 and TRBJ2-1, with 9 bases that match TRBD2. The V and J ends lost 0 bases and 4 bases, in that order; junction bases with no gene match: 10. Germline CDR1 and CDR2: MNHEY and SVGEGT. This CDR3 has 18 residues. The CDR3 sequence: CASSYSGGGSGSYNEQFF. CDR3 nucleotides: TGTGCCAGCAGTTACTCTGGAGGTGGTAGCGGGAGTTACAATGAGCAGTTCTTC.

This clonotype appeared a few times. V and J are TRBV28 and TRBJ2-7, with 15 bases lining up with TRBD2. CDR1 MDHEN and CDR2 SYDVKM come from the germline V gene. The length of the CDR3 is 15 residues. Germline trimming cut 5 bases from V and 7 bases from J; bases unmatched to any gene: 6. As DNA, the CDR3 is TGTGCCAGCAGTCACAGGACTAGCGGGAGGGGTGAGCAGTACTTC. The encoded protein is CASSHRTSGRGEQYF.

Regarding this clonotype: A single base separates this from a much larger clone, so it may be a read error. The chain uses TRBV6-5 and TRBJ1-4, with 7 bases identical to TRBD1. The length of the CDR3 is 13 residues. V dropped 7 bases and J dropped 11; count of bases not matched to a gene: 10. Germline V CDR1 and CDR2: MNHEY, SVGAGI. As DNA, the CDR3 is TGTGCCAGCATTGACCGCATGACAGGGAAACTGTTTTTT. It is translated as CASIDRMTGKLFF.

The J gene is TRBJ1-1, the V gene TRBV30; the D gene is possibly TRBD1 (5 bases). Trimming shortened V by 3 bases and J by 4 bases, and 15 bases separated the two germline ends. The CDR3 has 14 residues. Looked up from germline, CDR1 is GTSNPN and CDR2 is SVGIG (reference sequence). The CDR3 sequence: CAWRPAGRGTEAFF. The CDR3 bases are TGTGCCTGGAGGCCGGCGGGGAGGGGCACTGAAGCTTTCTTT. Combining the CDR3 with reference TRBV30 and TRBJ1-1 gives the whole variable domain SQTIHQWPATLVQPVGSPLSLECTVEGTSNPNLYWYRQAAGRGLQLLFYSVGIGQISSEVPQNLSASRPQDRQFILSSKKLLLSDSGFYLCAWRPAGRGTEAFFGQGTRLTVV.

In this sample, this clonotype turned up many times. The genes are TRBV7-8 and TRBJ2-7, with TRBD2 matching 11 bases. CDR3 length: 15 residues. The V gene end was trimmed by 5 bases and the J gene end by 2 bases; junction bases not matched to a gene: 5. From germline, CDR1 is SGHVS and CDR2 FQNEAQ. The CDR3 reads CASSTHSGRAYEQYF. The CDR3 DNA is TGTGCCAGCAGCACCCATAGCGGGAGGGCCTACGAGCAGTACTTC. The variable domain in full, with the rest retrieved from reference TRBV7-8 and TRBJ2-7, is GAGVSQSPRYKVAKRGQDVALRCDPISGHVSLFWYQQALGQGPEFLTYFQNEAQLDKSGLPSDRFFAERPEGSVSTLKIQRTQQEDSAVYLCASSTHSGRAYEQYFGPGTRLTVT.

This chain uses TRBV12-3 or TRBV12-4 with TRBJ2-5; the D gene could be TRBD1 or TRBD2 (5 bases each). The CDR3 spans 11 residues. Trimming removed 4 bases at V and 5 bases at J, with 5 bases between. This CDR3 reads CASSWGETQYF. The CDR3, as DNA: TGTGCCAGCAGTTGGGGGGAGACCCAGTACTTC.

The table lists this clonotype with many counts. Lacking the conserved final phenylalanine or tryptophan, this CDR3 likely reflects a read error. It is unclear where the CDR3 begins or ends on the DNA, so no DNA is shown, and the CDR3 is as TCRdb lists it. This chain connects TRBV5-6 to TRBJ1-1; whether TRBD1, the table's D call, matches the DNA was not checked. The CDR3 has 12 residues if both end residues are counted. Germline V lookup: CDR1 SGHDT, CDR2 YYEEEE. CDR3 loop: CASSLAGAGPEV.

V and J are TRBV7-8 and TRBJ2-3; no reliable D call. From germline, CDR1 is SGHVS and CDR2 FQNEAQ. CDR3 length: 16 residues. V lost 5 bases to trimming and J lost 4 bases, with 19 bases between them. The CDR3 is CASSPDRRLWADTQYF. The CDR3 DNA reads TGTGCCAGCAGCCCCGATCGACGACTCTGGGCAGATACGCAGTATTTT.

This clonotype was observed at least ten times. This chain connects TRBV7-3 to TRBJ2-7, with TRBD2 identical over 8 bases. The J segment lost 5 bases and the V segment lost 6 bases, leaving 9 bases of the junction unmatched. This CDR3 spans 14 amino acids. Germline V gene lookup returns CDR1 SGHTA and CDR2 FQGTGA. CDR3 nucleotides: TGTGCCAGCAGGTCAGCGGGAGTTCGAAACGAGCAGTACTTC. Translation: CASRSAGVRNEQYF.

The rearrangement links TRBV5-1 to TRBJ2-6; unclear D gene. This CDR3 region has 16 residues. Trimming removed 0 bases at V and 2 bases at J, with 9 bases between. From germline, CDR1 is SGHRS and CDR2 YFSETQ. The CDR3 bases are TGCGCCAGCAGCTTGGTCCCCCGTGCTGGGGCCAACGTCCTGACTTTC. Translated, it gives CASSLVPRAGANVLTF.

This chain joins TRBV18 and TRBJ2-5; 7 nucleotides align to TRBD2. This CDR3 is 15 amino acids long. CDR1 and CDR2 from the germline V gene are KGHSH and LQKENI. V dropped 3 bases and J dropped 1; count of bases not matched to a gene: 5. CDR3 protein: CASSPLPGGQETQYF. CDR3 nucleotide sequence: TGTGCCAGCTCACCCCTACCGGGAGGCCAAGAGACCCAGTACTTC.

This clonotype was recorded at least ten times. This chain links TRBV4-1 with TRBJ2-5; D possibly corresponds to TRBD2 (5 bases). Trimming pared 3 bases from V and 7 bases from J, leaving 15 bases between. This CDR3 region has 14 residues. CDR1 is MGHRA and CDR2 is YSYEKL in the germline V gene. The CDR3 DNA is TGCGCCAGCAGCCATATCGGGGAGAGTAGGACCCAGTACTTC. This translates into CASSHIGESRTQYF.

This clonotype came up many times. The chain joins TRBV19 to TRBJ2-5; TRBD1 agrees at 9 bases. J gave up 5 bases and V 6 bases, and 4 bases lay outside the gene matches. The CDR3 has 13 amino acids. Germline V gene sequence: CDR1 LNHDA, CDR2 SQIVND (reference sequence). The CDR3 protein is CASRQGASETQYF. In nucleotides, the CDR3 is TGTGCCAGTAGACAGGGGGCATCTGAGACCCAGTACTTC.

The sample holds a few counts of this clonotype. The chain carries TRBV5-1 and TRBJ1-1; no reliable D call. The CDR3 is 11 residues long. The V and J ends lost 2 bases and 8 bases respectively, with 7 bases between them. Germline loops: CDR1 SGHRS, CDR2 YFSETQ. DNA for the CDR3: TGCGCCAGCAGCTTCGACAAAGAAGCTTTCTTT. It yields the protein CASSFDKEAFF. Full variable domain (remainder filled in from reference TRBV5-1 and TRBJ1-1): KAGVTQTPRYLIKTRGQQVTLSCSPISGHRSVSWYQQTPGQGLQFLFEYFSETQRNKGNFPGRFSGRQFSNSRSEMNVSTLELGDSALYLCASSFDKEAFFGQGTRLTVV.

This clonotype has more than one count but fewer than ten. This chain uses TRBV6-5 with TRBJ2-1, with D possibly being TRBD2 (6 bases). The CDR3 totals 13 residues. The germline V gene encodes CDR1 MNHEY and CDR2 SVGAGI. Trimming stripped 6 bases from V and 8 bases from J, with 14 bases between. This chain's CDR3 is CASREGPYYEQFF. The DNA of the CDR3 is TGTGCCAGCAGGGAGGGCCCGTACTATGAGCAGTTCTTC.

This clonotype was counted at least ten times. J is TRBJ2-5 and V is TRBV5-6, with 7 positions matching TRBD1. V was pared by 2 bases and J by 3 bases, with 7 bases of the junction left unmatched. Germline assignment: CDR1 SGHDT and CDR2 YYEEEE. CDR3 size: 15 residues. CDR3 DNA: TGTGCCAGCAGCTTTGAACAGGGGTGGGAAGAGACCCAGTACTTC. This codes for CASSFEQGWEETQYF. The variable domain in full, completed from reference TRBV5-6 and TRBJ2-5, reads DAGVTQSPTHLIKTRGQQVTLRCSPKSGHDTVSWYQQALGQGPQFIFQYYEEEERQRGNFPDRFSGHQFPNYSSELNVNALLLGDSALYLCASSFEQGWEETQYFGPGTRLLVL.

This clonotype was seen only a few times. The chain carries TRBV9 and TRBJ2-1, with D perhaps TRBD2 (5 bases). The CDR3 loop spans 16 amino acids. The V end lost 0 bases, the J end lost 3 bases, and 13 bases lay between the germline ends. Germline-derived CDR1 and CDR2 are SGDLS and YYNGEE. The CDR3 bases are TGTGCCAGCAGCGTAGTTGTCGGGGTGGGCTACAATGAGCAGTTCTTC. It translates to CASSVVVGVGYNEQFF.

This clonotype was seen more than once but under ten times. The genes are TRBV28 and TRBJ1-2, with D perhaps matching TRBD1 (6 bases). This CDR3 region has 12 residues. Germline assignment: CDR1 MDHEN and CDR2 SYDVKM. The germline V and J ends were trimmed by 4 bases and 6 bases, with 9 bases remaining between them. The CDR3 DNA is TGTGCCAGCAGTTCCGGACAGAATGGCTACACCTTC. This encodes CASSSGQNGYTF.